The 13 T cell receptor beta chains in this list originate from one sample, sequenced in a study of regulatory T cells in long-lasting Graves disease. Library construction for TCR beta used iRepertoire HTBI primers and Arm-PCR of CDR3 regions. TCRdb ran MiXCR on the multiplex PCR reads and lists one entry per CDR3 protein. Among 250,000 to 300,000 distinct CDR3 sequences listed, 18% were seen once. Time point in this sample: newly diagnosed GD, antithyroid drugs for less than 3 months. Extracted PBMC RNA gave rise to the TCR library. These same records also appear under a second study, on T cells in Graves' hyperthyroidism and ophthalmopathy.

The sequences come from peripheral blood mononuclear cells (PBMCs), collected at new diagnosis, from a patient treated with antithyroid drugs. Receptors originate from a woman in her twenties or thirties with Graves disease.

V gene TRBV6-2 or TRBV6-3 combines with J gene TRBJ1-1; the D is unclear. From germline, CDR1 is MNHEY and CDR2 SVGEGT. The CDR3 has 13 amino acids. Trimming removed 4 bases from V and 5 bases from J, with 11 bases in between. DNA of the CDR3: TGTGCCAGCAGTTGGGAAGTAGGGACTGAAGCTTTCTTT. This gives the protein CASSWEVGTEAFF.

This clonotype came up many times. The gene calls are TRBV10-3 and TRBJ1-1, with 7 nucleotides matching TRBD1. V trimming: 6 bases; J trimming: 3 bases; junction bases outside the gene matches: 10. The CDR3 is 15 residues long. The germline V gene has CDR1 ENHRY and CDR2 SYGVKD. Here the CDR3 reads CAISGTVDGDTEAFF. The CDR3, as DNA: TGTGCCATCAGCGGGACAGTAGATGGGGACACTGAAGCTTTCTTT.

This clonotype was seen at least ten times. The chain has TRBV7-3 and TRBJ1-2, with TRBD1 identical over 11 bases. The CDR3 is made up of 15 amino acids. In germline, CDR1 is SGHTA, CDR2 FQGTGA. Unmatched junction bases numbered 8, after V lost 5 bases and J lost 6 bases. CDR3 region: CASSLGQGAINGYTF. The CDR3 bases are TGTGCCAGCAGCCTCGGACAGGGGGCAATCAATGGCTACACCTTC.

The chain recombines TRBV10-3 with TRBJ1-1; D is unclear. Per germline, CDR1 ENHRY and CDR2 SYGVKD. This CDR3 has 12 amino acids. The germline V and J ends were trimmed by 10 bases and 1 base, with 10 bases remaining between them. Here the CDR3 reads CATRRENTEAFF. The CDR3 coding sequence is TGTGCCACTCGGCGCGAGAACACTGAAGCTTTCTTT.

This clonotype was observed at least ten times. V gene TRBV28 combines with J gene TRBJ2-1; D gene ambiguous. Judging by the DNA end, TRBJ2-5 fits better; the J call may be wrong. The V gene's germline CDR1 is MDHEN and CDR2 SYDVKM. The CDR3 length is 13 residues. CDR3 bases: TGTGCCAGCACCATGGAAGCCGCTAGGACCCAGTACTTC. Translation: CASTMEAARTQYF.

This clonotype was recorded at least ten times. This sequence joins TRBV12-3 or TRBV12-4 and TRBJ1-5; unclear D gene. The CDR3 runs to 15 residues. Trimming took 3 bases from V and 2 from J, leaving 11 bases between them. The chain's CDR3 is CASSFRTVGNQPQHF. The DNA for the CDR3 is TGTGCCAGCAGTTTTCGGACCGTAGGCAATCAGCCCCAGCATTTT.

About this clonotype: The CDR3 carries no conserved terminal phenylalanine or tryptophan, so it likely arises from a read error. The chain employs TRBV3-1 and TRBJ2-6, with D hard to call. V lost 4 bases and J lost 1, with 5 bases in between. Germline lookup yields CDR1 LGHDT and CDR2 YNNKEL (reference sequence). CDR3 length equals 14 residues. Written as DNA, the CDR3 is TGTGCCAGCAGCCTCGGGTCTGGGGCCAACGTCCTGACTTTG. Its translation is CASSLGSGANVLTL.

With respect to this clonotype: A far larger clone is off by one base, so a read error is likely. This sequence joins TRBV2 and TRBJ1-5; D might be TRBD1 (6 bases). Germline V gene data show CDR1 as SNHLY and CDR2 as FYNNEI. The V end was cut by 5 bases, the J end by 9 bases, with 23 bases between. This CDR3 spans 16 amino acids. The CDR3 reads CASSLTYGQSYRPQHF. The CDR3, as DNA: TGTGCCAGCAGTTTAACCTACGGACAGTCTTACCGGCCCCAGCATTTT.

This clonotype was counted many times. This CDR3 is CASSLGPSNEQFF. The CDR3 region has the DNA TGTGCCAGCAGCTTGGGGCCGTCCAATGAGCAGTTCTTC. The V and J genes are TRBV7-3 and TRBJ2-1; perhaps TRBD1 as D (5 bases). The CDR3 totals 13 residues. V was cut by 3 bases and J by 6 bases, with 9 bases left in between. Germline-derived CDR1 and CDR2 are SGHTA and FQGTGA.

This clonotype was counted ten times or more. The chain uses TRBV7-2 and TRBJ2-7; D might be TRBD2 (6 bases). The V gene's germline CDR1 is SGHTA and CDR2 FQGNSA. Trimming removed 10 bases from V and 3 bases from J, with 16 bases in between. The CDR3 is 13 amino acids. This CDR3 reads CATRGDSNYEQYF. DNA of the CDR3: TGTGCCACTCGAGGGGACTCCAACTACGAGCAGTACTTC.

This chain uses TRBV10-3 with TRBJ1-2; TRBD1 agrees at 8 bases. Germline V gene lookup returns CDR1 ENHRY and CDR2 SYGVKD. The J segment lost 7 bases and the V segment lost 5 bases, leaving 12 bases of the junction unmatched. This CDR3 has 15 residues. The CDR3 here is CAISSGSQGAGGYTF. DNA for the CDR3: TGTGCCATCAGTTCTGGAAGTCAGGGGGCCGGTGGCTACACCTTC.

This clonotype was recorded at least ten times. In DNA form, the CDR3 reads TGTGCCAGCAGTGAATATAGCGGGGGGTACCAAGAGACCCAGTACTTC. This encodes CASSEYSGGYQETQYF. The J gene is TRBJ2-5, the V gene TRBV9; 10 nucleotides match TRBD2. Germline CDR1 reads SGDLS; CDR2 reads YYNGEE. The CDR3 extends over 16 amino acids. V lost 5 bases, J lost 0 bases, and 7 bases stayed unmatched.

The chain uses TRBV7-3 and TRBJ2-1, with 9 bases fitting TRBD2. J lost 10 bases, V lost 5 bases, and 12 bases had no gene match. The CDR3 spans 15 residues. Germline V gene data show CDR1 as SGHTA and CDR2 as FQGTGA. The CDR3 sequence is CASSPRLAARGEQFF. DNA for the CDR3: TGTGCCAGCAGCCCAAGACTAGCGGCCCGGGGGGAGCAGTTCTTC. The complete variable domain, with remaining parts taken from reference TRBV7-3 and TRBJ2-1, reads GAGVSQTPSNKVTEKGKYVELRCDPISGHTALYWYRQSLGQGPEFLIYFQGTGAADDSGLPNDRFFAVRPEGSVSTLKIQRTERGDSAVYLCASSPRLAARGEQFFGPGTRLTVL.